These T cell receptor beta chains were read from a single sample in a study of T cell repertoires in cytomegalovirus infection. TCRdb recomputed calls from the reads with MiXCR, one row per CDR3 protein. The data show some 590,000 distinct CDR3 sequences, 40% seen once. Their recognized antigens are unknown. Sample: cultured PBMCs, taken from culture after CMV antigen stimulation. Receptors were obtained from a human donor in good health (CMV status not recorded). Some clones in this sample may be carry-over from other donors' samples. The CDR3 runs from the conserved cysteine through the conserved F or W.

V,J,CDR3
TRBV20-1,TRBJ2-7,CSAISGRDYEQYF
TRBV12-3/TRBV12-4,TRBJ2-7,CASSPSSGEQYF
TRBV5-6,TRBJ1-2,CASLPRGARGYTF
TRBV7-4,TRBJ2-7,CASSLSPQGTGGGYEQYF
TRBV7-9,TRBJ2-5,CASSLGWRGTYQETQYF
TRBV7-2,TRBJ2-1,CASSLEVGQVGQFF
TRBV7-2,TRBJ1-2,CASSLVRGGYGYTF
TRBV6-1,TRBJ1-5,CASEGNSYQPQHF
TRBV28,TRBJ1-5,CASSPPGAFNQPQHF
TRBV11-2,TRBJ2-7,CASTEAVGYEQYF
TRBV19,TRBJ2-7,CASSISSGPYEQYF
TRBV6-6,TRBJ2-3,CASSYIEAGLAGNTDTQYF
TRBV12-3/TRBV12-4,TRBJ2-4,CASSLSPRQPKNIQYF
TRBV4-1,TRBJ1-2,CASSQEVRGMYYGYTF
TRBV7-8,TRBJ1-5,CASSPGTGGLPQHF
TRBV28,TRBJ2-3,CASSSTEDTQYF
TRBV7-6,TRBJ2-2,CASSRQGPSNTGELFF
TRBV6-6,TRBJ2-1,CASSNLGQSPSPSGSGNEQFF
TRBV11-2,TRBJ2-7,CASSYPTRELQYF
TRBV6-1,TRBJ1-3,CASRTAGNTIYF
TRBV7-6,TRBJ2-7,CASSFLRQELTYEQYF
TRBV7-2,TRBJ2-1,CASSLAANEQFF
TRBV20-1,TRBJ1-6,CSAWDRRNSPLHF
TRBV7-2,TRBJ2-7,CASRSGGEQYF
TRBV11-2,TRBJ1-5,CASSFGAGQYQPQHF
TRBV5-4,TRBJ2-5,CASSLAVGPQETQYF
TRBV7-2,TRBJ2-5,CASSPRGRVETQYF
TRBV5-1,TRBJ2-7,CASSPGDRDEQYF
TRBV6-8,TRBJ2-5,CASSFLPYSDPNQETQYF
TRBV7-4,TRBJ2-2,CASRNADYRWGTGELFF
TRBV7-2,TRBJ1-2,CASSHHWVARQGRGYTF
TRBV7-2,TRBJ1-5,CASSLADLGGNQPQHF
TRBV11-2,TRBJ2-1,CASSSVSSGRLRFF
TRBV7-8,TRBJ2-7,CASRSGGRYEQYF
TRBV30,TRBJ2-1,CAWTVHETSGNEQFF
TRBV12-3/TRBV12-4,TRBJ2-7,CASSFSPVGPYEQYF
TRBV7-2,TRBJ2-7,CASSFQRESNEQYF